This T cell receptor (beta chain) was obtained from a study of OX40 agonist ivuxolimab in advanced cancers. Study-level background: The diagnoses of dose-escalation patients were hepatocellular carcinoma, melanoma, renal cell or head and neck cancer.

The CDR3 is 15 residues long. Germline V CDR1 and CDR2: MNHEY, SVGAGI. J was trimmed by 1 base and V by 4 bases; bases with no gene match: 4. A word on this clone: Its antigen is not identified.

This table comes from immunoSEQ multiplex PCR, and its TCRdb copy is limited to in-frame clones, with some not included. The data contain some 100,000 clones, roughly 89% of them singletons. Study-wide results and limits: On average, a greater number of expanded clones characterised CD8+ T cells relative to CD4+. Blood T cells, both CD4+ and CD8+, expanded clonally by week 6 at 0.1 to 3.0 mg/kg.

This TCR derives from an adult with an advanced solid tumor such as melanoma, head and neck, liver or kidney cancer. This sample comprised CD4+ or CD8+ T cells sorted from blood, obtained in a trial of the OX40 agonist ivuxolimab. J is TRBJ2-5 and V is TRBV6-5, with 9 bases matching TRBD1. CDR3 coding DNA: TGTGCCAGCAGTTTTGGGACAGGGAGCCAAGAGACCCAGTACTTC. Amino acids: CASSFGTGSQETQYF.